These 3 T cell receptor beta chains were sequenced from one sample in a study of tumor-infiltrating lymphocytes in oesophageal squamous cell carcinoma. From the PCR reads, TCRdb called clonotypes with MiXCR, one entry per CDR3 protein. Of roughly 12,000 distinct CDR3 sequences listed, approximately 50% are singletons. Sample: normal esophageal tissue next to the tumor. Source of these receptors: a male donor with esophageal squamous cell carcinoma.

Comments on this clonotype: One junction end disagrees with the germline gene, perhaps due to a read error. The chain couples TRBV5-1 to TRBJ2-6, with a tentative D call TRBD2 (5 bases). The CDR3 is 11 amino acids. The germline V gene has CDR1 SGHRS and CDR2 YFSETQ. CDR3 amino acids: CASSLVLVASF. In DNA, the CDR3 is TGCGCCAGCAGCTTGGTACTAGTCGCTTCCTTC. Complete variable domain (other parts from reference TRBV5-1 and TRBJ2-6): KAGVTQTPRYLIKTRGQQVTLSCSPISGHRSVSWYQQTPGQGLQFLFEYFSETQRNKGNFPGRFSGRQFSNSRSEMNVSTLELGDSALYLCASSLVLVASFGAGSRLTVL.

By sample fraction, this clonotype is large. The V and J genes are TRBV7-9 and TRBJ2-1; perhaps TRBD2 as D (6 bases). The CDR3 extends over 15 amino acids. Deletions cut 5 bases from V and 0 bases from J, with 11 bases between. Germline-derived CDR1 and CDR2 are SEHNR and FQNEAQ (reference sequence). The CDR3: CASSPWEDSYNEQFF. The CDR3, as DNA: TGTGCCAGCAGCCCTTGGGAGGACTCCTACAATGAGCAGTTCTTC.

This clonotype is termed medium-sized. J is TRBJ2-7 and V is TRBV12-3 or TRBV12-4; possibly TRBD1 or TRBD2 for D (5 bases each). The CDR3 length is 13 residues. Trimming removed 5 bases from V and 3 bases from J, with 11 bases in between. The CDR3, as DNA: TGTGCCAGCAGTCGTCAGAGGGGCTACGAGCAGTACTTC. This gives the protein CASSRQRGYEQYF.